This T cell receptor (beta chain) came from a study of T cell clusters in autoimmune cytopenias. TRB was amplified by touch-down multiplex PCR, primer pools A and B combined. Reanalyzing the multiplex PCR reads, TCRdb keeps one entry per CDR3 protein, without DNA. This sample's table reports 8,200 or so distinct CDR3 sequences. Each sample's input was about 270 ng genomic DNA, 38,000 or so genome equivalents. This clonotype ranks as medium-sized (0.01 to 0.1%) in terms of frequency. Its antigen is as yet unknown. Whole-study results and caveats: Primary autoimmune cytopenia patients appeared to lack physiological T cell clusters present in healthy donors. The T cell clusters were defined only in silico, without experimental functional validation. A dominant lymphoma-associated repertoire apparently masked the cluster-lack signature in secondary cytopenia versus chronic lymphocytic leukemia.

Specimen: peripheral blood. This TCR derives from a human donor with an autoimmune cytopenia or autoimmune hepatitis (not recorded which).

The CDR3 sequence: CASGTSGTDTQYF. The chain recombines TRBV19 with TRBJ2-3; the TRBD2 assignment by TCRdb is unverifiable without DNA. The length of the CDR3 is 13 residues. CDR1 LNHDA and CDR2 SQIVND come from the germline V gene (reference sequence).